The next 14 T cell receptor beta chains were all read from a single sample in a study of T cell responses to AZD1222 COVID-19 vaccine. Generated by immunoSEQ multiplex PCR, the TCRdb table keeps only in-frame clones and is missing some. The data hold about 120,000 clones, with roughly 92% observed a single time. The sequenced sample was peripheral blood, obtained 28 days after the second AZD1222 dose. Every receptor here comes from an adult who received the AZD1222 COVID-19 vaccine.

The chain employs TRBV28 and TRBJ1-5, with TRBD1 matching 7 bases. The CDR3 loop spans 15 amino acids. Germline CDR1 reads MDHEN; CDR2 reads SYDVKM. Unmatched junction bases numbered 8, after V lost 6 bases and J lost 3 bases. The DNA for the CDR3 is TGTGCCAGCAGAGTCCCAACAGGGGACAATCAGCCCCAGCATTTT. Translated: CASRVPTGDNQPQHF.

This clone was observed a few times. The rearrangement links TRBV29-1 to TRBJ1-1; 7 bases align to TRBD1. CDR3 length: 14 residues. V shed 1 base and J 7 bases; nucleotides not matched to a gene: 9. CDR1 is SQVTM, CDR2 ANQGSEA, per germline. The CDR3 region is CSVEAQQGLGEAFF. The CDR3 DNA sequence: TGCAGCGTTGAAGCCCAACAGGGGCTCGGTGAAGCTTTCTTT.

This chain connects TRBV11-3 to TRBJ2-1; 14 bases align to TRBD2. This CDR3 comprises 15 residues. V dropped 5 bases and J dropped 8; count of bases not matched to a gene: 5. Germline lookup yields CDR1 SGHNT and CDR2 YENEEA. This CDR3 is CASSQRGLAGDEQFF. In DNA form, the CDR3 reads TGTGCCAGCAGCCAACGGGGACTAGCGGGAGATGAGCAGTTCTTC.

V and J are TRBV6-5 and TRBJ1-5; no firm D call. V was cut by 4 bases and J by 7 bases, with 8 bases left in between. In germline, CDR1 is MNHEY, CDR2 SVGAGI. The CDR3 runs 12 residues. CDR3 nucleotides: TGTGCCAGCAGTTTCCTTTACCAGCCCCAGCATTTT. This gives the protein CASSFLYQPQHF.

This chain links TRBV10-3 with TRBJ1-1; D possibly corresponds to TRBD1 (5 bases). V lost 0 bases, J lost 11 bases, and 13 bases lay in between. The CDR3 runs 13 residues. Per the germline V gene, CDR1 is ENHRY and CDR2 is SYGVKD. The CDR3 loop reads CAISESGAAVAFF. Here the CDR3 DNA reads TGTGCCATCAGTGAGTCAGGGGCAGCAGTGGCTTTCTTT.

The CDR3 region has the DNA TGTGCCAGCAGTTTGAGTGTACCTGGGGAGACCCAGTACTTC. Translating it yields CASSLSVPGETQYF. This rearrangement joins TRBV28 to TRBJ2-5; D call uncertain. CDR1 is MDHEN and CDR2 is SYDVKM in the germline V gene. The ends were cut back, 3 bases at V and 5 bases at J, with 13 bases in the middle. The CDR3 has 14 amino acids.

The chain is built from TRBV28 and TRBJ2-7; 9 bases agree with TRBD2. Germline values: CDR1 MDHEN, CDR2 SYDVKM. V shed 6 bases and J 1 base; nucleotides not matched to a gene: 13. The CDR3 runs 17 residues. The CDR3 DNA sequence: TGTGCCAGCAGCCGCGTGGGATTTAGCGGGGGATCCTACGAGCAGTACTTC. Protein sequence: CASSRVGFSGGSYEQYF. The full variable domain, with the rest looked up from reference TRBV28 and TRBJ2-7, is DVKVTQSSRYLVKRTGEKVFLECVQDMDHENMFWYRQDPGLGLRLIYFSYDVKMKEKGDIPEGYSVSREKKERFSLILESASTNQTSMYLCASSRVGFSGGSYEQYFGPGTRLTVT.

The CDR3 DNA sequence: TGTGCCAGCAGCTTAGGTGGGTTTATGCCAGATACGCAGTATTTT. Protein product: CASSLGGFMPDTQYF. The gene calls are TRBV7-3 and TRBJ2-3; D ambiguous. V was clipped by 2 bases and J by 4 bases, with 13 bases between them. The CDR3 has 15 residues. In germline, CDR1 is SGHTA, CDR2 FQGTGA.

The rearrangement joins TRBV5-1 to TRBJ1-1; D gene unclear. CDR3 size: 16 residues. Trimming removed 4 bases at V and 1 base at J, with 17 bases between. Germline CDR1 and CDR2: SGHRS and YFSETQ. CDR3 sequence: CASSLQPRGENTEAFF. The CDR3 region has the DNA TGCGCCAGCAGCCTACAACCTCGGGGTGAGAACACTGAAGCTTTCTTT.

The chain recombines TRBV5-1 with TRBJ1-1, with D maybe TRBD1 (5 bases). Germline CDR1 is SGHRS and CDR2 is YFSETQ. There are 13 residues in the CDR3. Trimming cost V 4 bases and J 4 bases, with 11 bases left between them. The CDR3 DNA reads as TGCGCCAGCAGCATGACAGTTCTCACTGAAGCTTTCTTT. This codes for CASSMTVLTEAFF.

The V call is TRBV19, the J call TRBJ1-1; D ambiguous. V shed 0 bases and J shed 0 bases, with 5 bases lying between them. CDR3 size: 14 residues. Germline V CDR1 and CDR2: LNHDA, SQIVND (reference sequence). CDR3 coding DNA: TGTGCCAGTAGTATAGATGCAGTGAACACTGAAGCTTTCTTT. Protein product: CASSIDAVNTEAFF.

This clone was seen a single time. The chain links TRBV4-1 to TRBJ1-5, with TRBD1 matching 7 bases. CDR3 length: 16 residues. The germline gives CDR1 MGHRA, CDR2 YSYEKL. Trimming took 3 bases from V and 1 from J; bases not matched to a gene: 6. The CDR3 bases are TGCGCCAGCAGCCAGCAGGACAGGACCAGCAATCAGCCCCAGCATTTT. It translates to CASSQQDRTSNQPQHF.

The CDR3 bases are TGTGCCAGCAGCCAACACTTAGCGGGAGGGGTTTTCTTC. This sequence encodes CASSQHLAGGVFF. The chain carries TRBV7-3 and TRBJ2-1; 11 bases are shared with TRBD2. This CDR3 contains 13 residues. V was clipped by 5 bases and J by 16 bases; unmatched bases: 10. Germline CDR1 reads SGHTA; CDR2 reads FQGTGA. Full variable domain (rest looked up from reference TRBV7-3 and TRBJ2-1): GAGVSQTPSNKVTEKGKYVELRCDPISGHTALYWYRQSLGQGPEFLIYFQGTGAADDSGLPNDRFFAVRPEGSVSTLKIQRTERGDSAVYLCASSQHLAGGVFFGPGTRLTVL.

The rearrangement links TRBV2 to TRBJ1-6; D possibly corresponds to TRBD1 (5 bases). V dropped 5 bases and J dropped 2 bases, with 10 bases sitting between them. The V gene's germline CDR1 is SNHLY and CDR2 FYNNEI. The CDR3 spans 15 residues. The CDR3 loop reads CASSWGDPYNSPLHF. The CDR3 region has the DNA TGTGCCAGCAGTTGGGGGGACCCCTATAATTCACCCCTCCACTTT.